The present T cell receptor beta chain was sequenced within a study of OX40 agonist ivuxolimab in advanced cancers. As for the study in general: Ivuxolimab is a fully human IgG2 antibody that activates OX40 (CD134). Partial responses were observed in three patients, of whom one had hepatocellular carcinoma and two had cutaneous melanoma.

Blood got drawn at baseline, again on cycle 4 day 1, and then on cycle 7 day 1. This CDR3 has 15 amino acids. Trimming left V 4 bases short and J 0 bases short, with 11 bases between. From germline, CDR1 is MGHRA and CDR2 YSYEKL. Sequencing used immunoSEQ multiplex PCR; TCRdb keeps in-frame clones, though not all of them. The repertoire holds tens of thousands of clones, 80% to 90% seen once, with roughly 1.9% in the top ten. Overall study results and limits: More expanded clones were seen, on average, in CD8+ T cells than in CD4+.

About this clone itself: The antigen is not known.

The receptor was derived from an adult with an advanced solid tumor such as melanoma, head and neck, liver or kidney cancer. The chain couples TRBV4-1 to TRBJ2-3, with D possibly matching TRBD1 (5 bases). Sequenced material: CD4+ or CD8+ T cells sorted from blood, taken in a trial of the OX40 agonist ivuxolimab. The CDR3 loop is CASSRRKGSTDTQYF. The DNA of the CDR3 is TGCGCCAGCAGCCGGCGTAAGGGGAGCACAGATACGCAGTATTTT.